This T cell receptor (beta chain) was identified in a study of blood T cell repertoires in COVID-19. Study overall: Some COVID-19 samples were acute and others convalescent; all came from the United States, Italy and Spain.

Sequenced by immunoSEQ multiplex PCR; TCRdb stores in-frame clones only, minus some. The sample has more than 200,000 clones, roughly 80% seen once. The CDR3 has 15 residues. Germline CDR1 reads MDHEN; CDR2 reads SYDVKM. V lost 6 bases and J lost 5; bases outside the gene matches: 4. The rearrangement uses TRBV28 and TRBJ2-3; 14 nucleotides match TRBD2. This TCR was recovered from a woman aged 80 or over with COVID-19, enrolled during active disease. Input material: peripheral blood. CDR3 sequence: CASSRLAGGLDTQYF. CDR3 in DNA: TGTGCCAGCAGCAGACTAGCGGGGGGGCTAGATACGCAGTATTTT.